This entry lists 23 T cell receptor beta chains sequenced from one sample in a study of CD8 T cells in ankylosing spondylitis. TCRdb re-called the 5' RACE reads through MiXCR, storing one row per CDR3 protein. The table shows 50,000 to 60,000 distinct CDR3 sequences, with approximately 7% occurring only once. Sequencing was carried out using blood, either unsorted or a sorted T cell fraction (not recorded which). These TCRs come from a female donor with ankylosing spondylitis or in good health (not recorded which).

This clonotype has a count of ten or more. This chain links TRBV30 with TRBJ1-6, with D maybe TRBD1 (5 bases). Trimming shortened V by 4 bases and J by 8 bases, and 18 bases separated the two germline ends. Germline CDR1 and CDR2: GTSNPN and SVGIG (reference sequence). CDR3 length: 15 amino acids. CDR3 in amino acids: CAWIHPGVYDSPLHF. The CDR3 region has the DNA TGTGCCTGGATCCACCCGGGGGTGTATGATTCACCCCTCCACTTT.

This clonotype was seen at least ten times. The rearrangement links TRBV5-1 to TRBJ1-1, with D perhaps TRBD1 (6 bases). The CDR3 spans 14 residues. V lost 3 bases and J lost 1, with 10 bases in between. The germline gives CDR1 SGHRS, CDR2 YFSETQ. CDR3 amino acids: CASSSQGGNTEAFF. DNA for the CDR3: TGCGCCAGCAGCTCCCAAGGGGGGAACACTGAAGCTTTCTTT.

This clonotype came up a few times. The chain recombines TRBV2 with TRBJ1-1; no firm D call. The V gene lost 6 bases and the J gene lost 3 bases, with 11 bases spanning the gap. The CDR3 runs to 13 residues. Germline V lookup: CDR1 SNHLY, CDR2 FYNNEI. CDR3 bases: TGTGCCAGCAGGTTCCTACGGGACACTGAAGCTTTCTTT. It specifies CASRFLRDTEAFF.

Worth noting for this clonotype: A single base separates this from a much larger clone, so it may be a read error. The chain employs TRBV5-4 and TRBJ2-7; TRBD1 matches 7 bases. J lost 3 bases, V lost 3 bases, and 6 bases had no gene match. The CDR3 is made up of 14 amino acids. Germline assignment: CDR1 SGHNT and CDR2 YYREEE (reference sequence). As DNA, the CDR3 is TGTGCCAGCAGCTCCGGGACAGAGGGCTACGAGCAGTACGTC. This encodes CASSSGTEGYEQYV.

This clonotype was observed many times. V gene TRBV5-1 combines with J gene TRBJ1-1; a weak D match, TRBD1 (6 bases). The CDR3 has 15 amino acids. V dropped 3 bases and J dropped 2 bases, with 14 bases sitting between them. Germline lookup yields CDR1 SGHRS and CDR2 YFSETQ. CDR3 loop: CASSSTGLLNTEAFF. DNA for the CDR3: TGCGCCAGCAGCTCTACAGGGTTACTAAACACTGAAGCTTTCTTT.

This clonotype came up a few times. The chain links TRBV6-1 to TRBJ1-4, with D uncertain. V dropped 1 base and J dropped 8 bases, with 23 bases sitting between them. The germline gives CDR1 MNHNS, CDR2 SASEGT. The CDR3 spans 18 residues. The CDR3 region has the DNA TGTGCCAGCAGTGAAGTAGTAGGGAGGAGGGCAGCGGAAGAAAAACTGTTTTTT. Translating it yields CASSEVVGRRAAEEKLFF.

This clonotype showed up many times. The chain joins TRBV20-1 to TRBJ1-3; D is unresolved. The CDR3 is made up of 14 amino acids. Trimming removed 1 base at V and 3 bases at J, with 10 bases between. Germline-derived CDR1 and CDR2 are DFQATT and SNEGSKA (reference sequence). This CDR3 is CSARGGDDGNTIYF. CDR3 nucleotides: TGCAGTGCTAGAGGCGGAGATGATGGAAACACCATATATTTT.

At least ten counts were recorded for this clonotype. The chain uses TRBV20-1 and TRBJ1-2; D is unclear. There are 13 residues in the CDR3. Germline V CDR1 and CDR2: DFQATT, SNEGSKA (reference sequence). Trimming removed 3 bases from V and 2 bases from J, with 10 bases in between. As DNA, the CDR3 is TGCAGTGCTAGTCGACGGGGAAACTATGGCTACACCTTC. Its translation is CSASRRGNYGYTF.

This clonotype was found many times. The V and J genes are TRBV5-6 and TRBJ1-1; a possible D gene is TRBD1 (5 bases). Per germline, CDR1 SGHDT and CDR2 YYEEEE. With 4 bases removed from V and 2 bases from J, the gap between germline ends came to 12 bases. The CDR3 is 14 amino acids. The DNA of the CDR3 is TGTGCCAGCAGCACGGGACGTTCTAACACTGAAGCTTTCTTT. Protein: CASSTGRSNTEAFF.

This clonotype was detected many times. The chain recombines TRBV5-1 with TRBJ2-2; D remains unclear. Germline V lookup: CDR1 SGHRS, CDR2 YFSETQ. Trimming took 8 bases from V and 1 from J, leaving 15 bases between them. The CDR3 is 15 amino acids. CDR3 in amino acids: CASRVYTQNTGELFF. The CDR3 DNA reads TGCGCCAGTCGGGTATACACACAGAACACCGGGGAGCTGTTTTTT.

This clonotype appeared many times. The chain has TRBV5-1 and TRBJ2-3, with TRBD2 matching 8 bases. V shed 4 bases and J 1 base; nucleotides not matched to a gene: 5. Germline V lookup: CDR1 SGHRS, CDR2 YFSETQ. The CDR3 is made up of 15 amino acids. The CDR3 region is CASSDGGGGTDTQYF. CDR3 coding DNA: TGCGCCAGCAGCGACGGGGGGGGTGGCACAGATACGCAGTATTTT.

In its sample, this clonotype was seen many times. CDR3 in amino acids: CATSDSGLAGTIEQFF. The CDR3 nucleotides read TGTGCCACCAGTGATTCCGGACTAGCGGGAACCATTGAGCAGTTCTTC. The chain couples TRBV24-1 to TRBJ2-1; 12 bases are a match to TRBD2. This CDR3 comprises 16 residues. V shed 2 bases, J shed 9 bases, and the junction held 7 bases outside the gene matches. CDR1 KGHDR and CDR2 SFDVKD come from the germline V gene.

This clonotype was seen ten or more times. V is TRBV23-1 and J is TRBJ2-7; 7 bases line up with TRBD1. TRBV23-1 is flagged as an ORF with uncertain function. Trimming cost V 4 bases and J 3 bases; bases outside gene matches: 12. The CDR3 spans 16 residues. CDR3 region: CASSRLPTGSHYEQYV. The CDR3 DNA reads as TGCGCCAGCAGTCGCCTTCCGACAGGGTCCCACTACGAGCAGTACGTC.

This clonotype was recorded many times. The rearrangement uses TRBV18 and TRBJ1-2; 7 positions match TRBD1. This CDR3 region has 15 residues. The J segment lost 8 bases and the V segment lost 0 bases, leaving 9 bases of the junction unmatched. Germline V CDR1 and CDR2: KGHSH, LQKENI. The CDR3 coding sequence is TGTGCCAGCTCACCACCGAGCGTTACAGGGGACGGCTACACCTTC. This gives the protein CASSPPSVTGDGYTF. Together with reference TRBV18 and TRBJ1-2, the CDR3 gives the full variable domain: NAGVMQNPRHLVRRRGQEARLRCSPMKGHSHVYWYRQLPEEGLKFMVYLQKENIIDESGMPKERFSAEFPKEGPSILRIQQVVRGDSAAYFCASSPPSVTGDGYTFGSGTRLTVV.

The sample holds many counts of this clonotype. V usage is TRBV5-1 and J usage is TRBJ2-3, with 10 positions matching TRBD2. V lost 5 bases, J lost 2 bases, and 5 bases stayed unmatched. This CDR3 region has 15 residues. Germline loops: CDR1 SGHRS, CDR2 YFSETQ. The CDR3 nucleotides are TGCGCCAGCAGACCTAGCGGGGGCCACACAGATACGCAGTATTTT. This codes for CASRPSGGHTDTQYF.

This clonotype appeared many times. The CDR3 DNA sequence: TGTGCCTGCCCCATTTTCCGTGACAGGGGGCTGCTCGGTGAGCAGTTCTTC. Its translation is CACPIFRDRGLLGEQFF. The chain is built from TRBV30 and TRBJ2-1; 10 bases match TRBD1. The V gene's germline CDR1 is GTSNPN and CDR2 SVGIG (reference sequence). CDR3 length: 17 residues. The J segment lost 9 bases and the V segment lost 6 bases, leaving 20 bases of the junction unmatched.

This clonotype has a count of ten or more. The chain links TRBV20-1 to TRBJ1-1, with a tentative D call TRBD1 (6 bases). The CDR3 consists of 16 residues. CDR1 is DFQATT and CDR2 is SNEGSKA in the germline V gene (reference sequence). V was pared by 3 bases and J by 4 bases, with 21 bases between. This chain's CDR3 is CSASNARGQLGTEAFF. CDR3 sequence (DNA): TGCAGTGCTAGTAACGCCCGGGGGCAGTTGGGCACTGAAGCTTTCTTT.

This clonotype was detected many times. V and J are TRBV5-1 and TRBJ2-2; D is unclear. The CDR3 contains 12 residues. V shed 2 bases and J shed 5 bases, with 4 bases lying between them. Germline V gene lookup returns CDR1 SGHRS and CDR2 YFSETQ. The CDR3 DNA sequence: TGCGCCAGCAGCTTCACTACCGGGGAGCTGTTTTTT. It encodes CASSFTTGELFF.

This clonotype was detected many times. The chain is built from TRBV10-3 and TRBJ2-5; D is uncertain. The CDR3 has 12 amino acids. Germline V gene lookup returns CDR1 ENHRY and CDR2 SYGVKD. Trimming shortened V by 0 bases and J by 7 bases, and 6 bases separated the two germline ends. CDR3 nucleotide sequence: TGTGCCATCAGTGAGTCTACGGGGACCCAGTACTTC. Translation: CAISESTGTQYF.

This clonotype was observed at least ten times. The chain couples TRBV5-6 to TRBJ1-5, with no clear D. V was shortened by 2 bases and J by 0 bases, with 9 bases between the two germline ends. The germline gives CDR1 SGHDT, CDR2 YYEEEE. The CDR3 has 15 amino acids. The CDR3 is CASSLISLSNQPQHF. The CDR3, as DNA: TGTGCCAGCAGCTTAATAAGTCTTAGCAATCAGCCCCAGCATTTT.

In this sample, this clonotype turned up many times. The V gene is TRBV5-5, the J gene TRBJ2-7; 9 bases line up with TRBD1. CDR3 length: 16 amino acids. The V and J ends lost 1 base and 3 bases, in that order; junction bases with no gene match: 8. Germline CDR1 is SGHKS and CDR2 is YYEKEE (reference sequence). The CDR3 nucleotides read TGTGCCAGCAGCTTGTCGGGACAGGGTTATTACTACGAGCAGTACTTC. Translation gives CASSLSGQGYYYEQYF.

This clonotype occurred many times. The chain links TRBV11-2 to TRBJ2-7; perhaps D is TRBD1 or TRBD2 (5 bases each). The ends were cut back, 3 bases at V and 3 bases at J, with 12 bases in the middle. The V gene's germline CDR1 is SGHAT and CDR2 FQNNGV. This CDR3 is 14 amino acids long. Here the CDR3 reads CASSFGLGDYEQYF. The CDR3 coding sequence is TGTGCCAGCAGCTTTGGATTGGGGGACTACGAGCAGTACTTC.

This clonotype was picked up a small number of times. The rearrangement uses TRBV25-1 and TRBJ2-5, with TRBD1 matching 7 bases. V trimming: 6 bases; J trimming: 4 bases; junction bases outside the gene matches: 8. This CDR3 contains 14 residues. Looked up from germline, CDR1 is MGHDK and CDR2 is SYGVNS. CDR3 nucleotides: TGTGCCAGCAGCGATAGACAGGGAAGAGAGACCCAGTACTTC. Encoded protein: CASSDRQGRETQYF.